One and the same sample provided the 21 T cell receptor beta chains below, sequenced in a study of CD8 T cells in Susac syndrome. Reverse transcription of 0.5 to 1 ug RNA was performed with random hexamers. TCRdb processed the immunoSEQ multiplex PCR reads anew with MiXCR; each CDR3 protein has one entry. The sample comprises over 150,000 distinct CDR3 sequences, 85% to 95% of which are singletons, and more than 0.08% rests with the top ten. The sample comprised CD4+ T cells from PBMCs. All receptors come from a human donor with multiple sclerosis.

This chain uses TRBV12-3 or TRBV12-4 with TRBJ2-2; D is possibly TRBD1 (5 bases). The CDR3 runs 15 residues. V was pared by 6 bases and J by 2 bases, with 13 bases between. CDR3 coding DNA: TGTGCCAGCAGGGACATCAACTTTAACACCGGGGAGCTGTTTTTT. This translates into CASRDINFNTGELFF.

The chain has TRBV5-1 and TRBJ2-1; D may be TRBD2 (7 bases). The CDR3 covers 15 residues. The germline V and J ends were trimmed by 1 base and 2 bases, with 10 bases remaining between them. Per the germline V gene, CDR1 is SGHRS and CDR2 is YFSETQ. For the CDR3, the DNA is TGCGCCAGCAGCTTGACGGGGGGCGCCTACAATGAGCAGTTCTTC. Its translation is CASSLTGGAYNEQFF.

This chain connects TRBV7-2 to TRBJ2-6; tentative D call: TRBD2 (5 bases). This CDR3 has 17 amino acids. V shed 1 base and J shed 0 bases, with 10 bases lying between them. CDR1 and CDR2 (germline): SGHTA, FQGNSA. The CDR3 region is CASSLGGATSGANVLTF. DNA for the CDR3: TGTGCCAGCAGCTTAGGGGGAGCTACCTCTGGGGCCAACGTCCTGACTTTC.

The chain couples TRBV7-9 to TRBJ2-7; D unresolved. CDR3 length: 14 residues. From germline, CDR1 is SEHNR and CDR2 FQNEAQ (reference sequence). The V and J ends lost 5 bases and 4 bases respectively, with 15 bases between them. CDR3 in amino acids: CASSPAGTPYEQYF. In nucleotides, the CDR3 is TGTGCCAGCAGCCCTGCCGGCACTCCTTACGAGCAGTACTTC.

The chain is built from TRBV4-2 and TRBJ1-4; D perhaps matches TRBD1 (5 bases). The CDR3 consists of 15 residues. Between the trimmed V and J ends, which lost 7 bases and 8 bases, there was a span of 20 bases. Looked up from germline, CDR1 is LGHNA and CDR2 is YNFKEQ. The CDR3 reads CASTKGDFEGEKLFF. The CDR3 DNA follows: TGTGCCAGCACCAAAGGGGACTTTGAGGGCGAAAAACTGTTTTTT.

The chain carries TRBV30 and TRBJ2-2; TRBD2 aligns across 15 bases. This CDR3 is 16 amino acids long. Germline V gives CDR1 GTSNPN, CDR2 SVGIG (reference sequence). V trimming: 2 bases; J trimming: 4 bases; junction bases outside the gene matches: 2. The CDR3 bases are TGTGCCTGGAGTCGGGGACTAGCGGGAGGCACCGGGGAGCTGTTTTTT. This gives the protein CAWSRGLAGGTGELFF.

The rearrangement links TRBV5-1 to TRBJ1-5, with 10 bases fitting TRBD1. The CDR3 is 15 amino acids. V shed 0 bases, J shed 5 bases, and the junction held 2 bases outside the gene matches. CDR1 and CDR2 from the germline V gene are SGHRS and YFSETQ. Here the CDR3 reads CASSLEGTGDQPQHF. Written as DNA, the CDR3 is TGCGCCAGCAGCTTGGAGGGGACAGGGGATCAGCCCCAGCATTTT.

The chain employs TRBV6-5 and TRBJ1-2; the D is unclear. The CDR3 length is 16 residues. The V and J ends lost 0 bases and 4 bases respectively, with 15 bases between them. In germline, CDR1 is MNHEY, CDR2 SVGAGI. The CDR3 sequence: CASSYSMDQLLYGYTF. The CDR3 nucleotides read TGTGCCAGCAGTTACTCGATGGACCAGTTACTCTATGGCTACACCTTC.

The chain employs TRBV5-8 and TRBJ2-6; the D gene is possibly TRBD1 (6 bases). From germline, CDR1 is SGHTS and CDR2 YDEGEE. CDR3 size: 19 residues. Trimming stripped 4 bases from V and 0 bases from J, with 20 bases between. As DNA, the CDR3 is TGTGCCAGCAGCCAGGACGCAGGGGTCCCAGGCTCTGGGGCCAACGTCCTGACTTTC. Residues: CASSQDAGVPGSGANVLTF.

V gene TRBV5-1 combines with J gene TRBJ2-2; D perhaps matches TRBD1 (6 bases). The ends were cut back, 2 bases at V and 0 bases at J, with 8 bases in the middle. Per germline, CDR1 SGHRS and CDR2 YFSETQ. This CDR3 has 15 amino acids. CDR3 in DNA: TGCGCCAGCAGCTTATGGACAGCGAACACCGGGGAGCTGTTTTTT. The encoded protein is CASSLWTANTGELFF.

The chain is built from TRBV20-1 and TRBJ2-7; D perhaps matches TRBD2 (6 bases). Trimming pared 2 bases from V and 1 base from J, leaving 9 bases between. The CDR3 totals 13 residues. CDR1 DFQATT and CDR2 SNEGSKA come from the germline V gene (reference sequence). The chain's CDR3 is CSARSGLSYEQYF. In DNA, the CDR3 is TGCAGTGCTAGATCGGGACTTTCCTACGAGCAGTACTTC.

The chain is built from TRBV7-9 and TRBJ2-1; D is unclear. The CDR3 totals 13 residues. Germline CDR1 is SEHNR and CDR2 is FQNEAQ (reference sequence). V shed 1 base and J shed 9 bases, with 10 bases lying between them. In DNA form, the CDR3 reads TGTGCCAGCAGCTTAGATTTCCCCGGTGAGCAGTTCTTC. Translating gives CASSLDFPGEQFF.

This sequence joins TRBV3-1 and TRBJ2-5, with D unclear. The ends were cut back, 7 bases at V and 2 bases at J, with 8 bases in the middle. CDR3 length: 12 residues. Germline V gene data show CDR1 as LGHDT and CDR2 as YNNKEL (reference sequence). The DNA of the CDR3 is TGTGCCAGCACTCCCTCACAAGAGACCCAGTACTTC. As protein: CASTPSQETQYF.

The chain employs TRBV28 and TRBJ1-1; D is unresolved. The CDR3 has 14 amino acids. From germline, CDR1 is MDHEN and CDR2 SYDVKM. V was cut by 6 bases and J by 1 base, with 12 bases left in between. The CDR3 sequence: CASSALASNTEAFF. CDR3 bases: TGTGCCAGCAGCGCCCTCGCTTCGAACACTGAAGCTTTCTTT.

The V and J genes are TRBV30 and TRBJ1-2; 10 positions agree with TRBD1. The germline gives CDR1 GTSNPN, CDR2 SVGIG (reference sequence). V lost 4 bases, J lost 4 bases, and 15 bases stayed unmatched. This CDR3 region has 17 residues. CDR3 loop: CAWTPRDRGSYGYGYTF. The CDR3 DNA is TGTGCCTGGACTCCCCGGGACAGGGGCTCCTACGGCTATGGCTACACCTTC.

The chain joins TRBV20-1 to TRBJ1-2; D remains ambiguous. V dropped 6 bases and J dropped 4 bases, with 18 bases sitting between them. CDR1 and CDR2 (germline): DFQATT, SNEGSKA (reference sequence). This CDR3 is 14 amino acids long. DNA of the CDR3: TGCAGTGCAATGGCTTCCGGCCGCAGCTATGGCTACACCTTC. Amino acid sequence: CSAMASGRSYGYTF.

The chain joins TRBV19 to TRBJ1-5, with D uncertain. Germline assignment: CDR1 LNHDA and CDR2 SQIVND (reference sequence). The germline V and J ends were trimmed by 8 bases and 2 bases, with 7 bases remaining between them. The CDR3 is made up of 12 amino acids. This chain's CDR3 is CASRQGNQPQHF. The CDR3, as DNA: TGTGCCAGTCGCCAGGGCAATCAGCCCCAGCATTTT.

The chain joins TRBV5-1 to TRBJ2-3, with D maybe TRBD1 (6 bases). This CDR3 comprises 13 residues. Per germline, CDR1 SGHRS and CDR2 YFSETQ. The V end lost 6 bases, the J end lost 4 bases, and 12 bases lay between the germline ends. The chain's CDR3 is CASNLQGADTQYF. The CDR3 nucleotides are TGCGCCAGCAATTTACAGGGTGCAGATACGCAGTATTTT.

The chain couples TRBV11-3 to TRBJ2-7; 11 bases agree with TRBD2. Germline V gene sequence: CDR1 SGHNT, CDR2 YENEEA. Trimming at V came to 5 bases and at J to 5 bases, leaving 5 bases not matched to a gene. This CDR3 has 14 amino acids. CDR3 in amino acids: CASSLTSGSHEQYF. In DNA form, the CDR3 reads TGTGCCAGCAGCCTCACTAGCGGGAGCCACGAGCAGTACTTC. Together with reference TRBV11-3 and TRBJ2-7, the CDR3 gives the full variable domain: EAGVVQSPRYKIIEKKQPVAFWCNPISGHNTLYWYLQNLGQGPELLIRYENEEAVDDSQLPKDRFSAERLKGVDSTLKIQPAELGDSAVYLCASSLTSGSHEQYFGPGTRLTVT.

DNA for the CDR3: TGTGCTCATCAGGAAATGAACACTGAAGCTTTCTTT. It codes for CAHQEMNTEAFF. The J gene is TRBJ1-1, the V gene TRBV6-5; no firm D call. The CDR3 is 12 residues long. Germline V gene lookup returns CDR1 MNHEY and CDR2 SVGAGI.

The chain is built from TRBV2 and TRBJ2-2, with unresolved D. Trimming took off 4 bases at V and 5 bases at J, with 14 bases between the two ends. Germline V CDR1 and CDR2: SNHLY, FYNNEI. This CDR3 spans 15 amino acids. This chain's CDR3 is CASSGRGGGTGELFF. DNA for the CDR3: TGTGCCAGCAGTGGTCGTGGCGGCGGTACCGGGGAGCTGTTTTTT.